The rows below give T cell receptor beta chains drawn from one sample of a study of blood T cell repertoires in COVID-19. Using immunoSEQ multiplex PCR, the repertoire was profiled, and TCRdb retains in-frame clones only, with some absent. The sample lists 65,000 to 90,000 clones; about 90% were seen once. The material sequenced was peripheral blood. The source of these receptors is a woman aged 45-65 years with active or convalescent COVID-19. Both conserved end residues are part of each CDR3. The order of the fields is D gene, clone size, V gene, CDR3 length, J gene, CDR3 DNA, CDR3 protein. A D gene is named only where the DNA matches it firmly. The size field is filled for only some rows; it gives once, few, many or a size class.

D gene: TRBD1; clone size: NA; V gene: TRBV7-2; CDR3 length: 14; J gene: TRBJ2-5; CDR3 DNA: TGTGCCAGCAGCTGGACAGGGGGAGGAGAGACCCAGTACTTC; CDR3 protein: CASSWTGGGETQYF
D gene: NA; clone size: NA; V gene: TRBV14; CDR3 length: 13; J gene: TRBJ1-3; CDR3 DNA: TGTGCCAGCAGCCGGGACTCCGGAAACACCATATATTTT; CDR3 protein: CASSRDSGNTIYF
D gene: NA; clone size: NA; V gene: TRBV5-5; CDR3 length: 15; J gene: TRBJ2-5; CDR3 DNA: TGTGCCAGCAGCCCAAGCCAGGGGGGAAGTGAGACCCAGTACTTC; CDR3 protein: CASSPSQGGSETQYF
D gene: TRBD2; clone size: once; V gene: TRBV6-6; CDR3 length: 16; J gene: TRBJ2-1; CDR3 DNA: TGTGCCAGCAGCTCAATTAGCGGGGGGGCCTACAATGAGCAGTTCTTC; CDR3 protein: CASSSISGGAYNEQFF
D gene: TRBD1; clone size: NA; V gene: TRBV28; CDR3 length: 15; J gene: TRBJ1-6; CDR3 DNA: TGTGCCAGCAGTTCCACAGGGGGGGGCGCGTCACCCCTCCACTTT; CDR3 protein: CASSSTGGGASPLHF
D gene: NA; clone size: NA; V gene: TRBV18; CDR3 length: 16; J gene: TRBJ2-2; CDR3 DNA: TGTGCCAGCTCACCACCGGGGACCGGGGGCACCGGGGAGCTGTTTTTT; CDR3 protein: CASSPPGTGGTGELFF
D gene: NA; clone size: NA; V gene: TRBV5-4; CDR3 length: 14; J gene: TRBJ1-2; CDR3 DNA: TGTGCCAGCAGCTTGGTTGGGGGCGAGCATGGCTACACCTTC; CDR3 protein: CASSLVGGEHGYTF
D gene: TRBD2; clone size: few; V gene: TRBV7-2; CDR3 length: 15; J gene: TRBJ2-3; CDR3 DNA: TGTGCCAGCACCATAGCGGGGGCGAGCACAGATACGCAGTATTTT; CDR3 protein: CASTIAGASTDTQYF
D gene: NA; clone size: NA; V gene: TRBV9; CDR3 length: 15; J gene: TRBJ2-2; CDR3 DNA: TGTGCCAGCAGCGGAGGGGGGGCCATCGCCGGGGAGCTGTTTTTT; CDR3 protein: CASSGGGAIAGELFF
D gene: NA; clone size: NA; V gene: TRBV7-9; CDR3 length: 16; J gene: TRBJ2-2; CDR3 DNA: TGTGCCAGCAGACTTGCCCACAGGGATGACACCGGGGAGCTGTTTTTT; CDR3 protein: CASRLAHRDDTGELFF
D gene: TRBD1; clone size: NA; V gene: TRBV11-1; CDR3 length: 15; J gene: TRBJ1-3; CDR3 DNA: TGTGCCAGCAGCCGAATGACAGGGACTGGAAACACCATATATTTT; CDR3 protein: CASSRMTGTGNTIYF
D gene: TRBD2; clone size: NA; V gene: TRBV2; CDR3 length: 16; J gene: TRBJ2-3; CDR3 DNA: TGTGCCAGCAGGGGGTACAGGGAGGGTCTTAGCGGGGGACCGTATTTT; CDR3 protein: CASRGYREGLSGGPYF
D gene: NA; clone size: NA; V gene: TRBV3-1/TRBV3-2; CDR3 length: 14; J gene: TRBJ1-3; CDR3 DNA: TGTGCCAGCAGCCAAACCCAGTCTGGAAACACCATATATTTT; CDR3 protein: CASSQTQSGNTIYF
D gene: NA; clone size: once; V gene: TRBV7-3; CDR3 length: 13; J gene: TRBJ1-1; CDR3 DNA: TGTGCCAGCAGCGTACAGGTGGACACTGAAGCTTTCTTT; CDR3 protein: CASSVQVDTEAFF
D gene: NA; clone size: NA; V gene: TRBV7-3; CDR3 length: 14; J gene: TRBJ1-1; CDR3 DNA: TGTGCCAGCAGCTTGGGGACAACCTCCACTGAAGCTTTCTTT; CDR3 protein: CASSLGTTSTEAFF
D gene: NA; clone size: NA; V gene: TRBV5-1; CDR3 length: 13; J gene: TRBJ1-2; CDR3 DNA: TGCGCCAGCAGTAAGGTGGGGAGCTATGGCTACACCTTC; CDR3 protein: CASSKVGSYGYTF
D gene: NA; clone size: NA; V gene: TRBV4-2; CDR3 length: 16; J gene: TRBJ1-2; CDR3 DNA: TGTGCCAGCAGCCAAGAAGCTAGATCAGCCTCGAGGGGCTACACCTTC; CDR3 protein: CASSQEARSASRGYTF
D gene: NA; clone size: NA; V gene: TRBV5-8; CDR3 length: 15; J gene: TRBJ2-2; CDR3 DNA: TGTGCCAGCAGCTTGGTTGGACACCAAACCGGGGAGCTGTTTTTT; CDR3 protein: CASSLVGHQTGELFF
D gene: TRBD1; clone size: NA; V gene: TRBV18; CDR3 length: 15; J gene: TRBJ1-2; CDR3 DNA: TGTGCCAGCTCACCAAGGACAGGGCCTAACTATGGCTACACCTTC; CDR3 protein: CASSPRTGPNYGYTF
D gene: NA; clone size: NA; V gene: TRBV28; CDR3 length: 16; J gene: TRBJ1-2; CDR3 DNA: TGTGCCAGCAGTCCTTCCAGGCCACTTACACCCTATGGCTACACCTTC; CDR3 protein: CASSPSRPLTPYGYTF
D gene: TRBD2; clone size: NA; V gene: TRBV3-1/TRBV3-2; CDR3 length: 16; J gene: TRBJ2-7; CDR3 DNA: TGTGCCAGCAGCCGGACCTTAGCGGGGGGGCCTTACGAGCAGTACTTC; CDR3 protein: CASSRTLAGGPYEQYF
D gene: NA; clone size: NA; V gene: TRBV12-3/TRBV12-4; CDR3 length: 11; J gene: TRBJ1-2; CDR3 DNA: TGTGCCAGCGGTAGGAGGGGAGGCTACACCTTC; CDR3 protein: CASGRRGGYTF
D gene: NA; clone size: NA; V gene: TRBV10-2; CDR3 length: 16; J gene: TRBJ1-4; CDR3 DNA: TGCGCCAGCAGTGAAACAGCCCTTGCAACTAATGAAAAACTGTTTTTT; CDR3 protein: CASSETALATNEKLFF
D gene: NA; clone size: NA; V gene: TRBV9; CDR3 length: 15; J gene: TRBJ1-2; CDR3 DNA: TGTGCCAGCAGCGTAGGATGGGGCGACAACTATGGCTACACCTTC; CDR3 protein: CASSVGWGDNYGYTF
D gene: TRBD1; clone size: NA; V gene: TRBV5-1; CDR3 length: 16; J gene: TRBJ2-2; CDR3 DNA: TGCGCCAGCAGCTTGAGTCCCAGGGGGCAAGACGGGGAGCTGTTTTTT; CDR3 protein: CASSLSPRGQDGELFF
D gene: NA; clone size: NA; V gene: TRBV7-9; CDR3 length: 15; J gene: TRBJ2-1; CDR3 DNA: TGTGCCAGCAGCATACTGGCGGGGAACTACAATGAGCAGTTCTTC; CDR3 protein: CASSILAGNYNEQFF
D gene: TRBD2; clone size: NA; V gene: TRBV7-2; CDR3 length: 15; J gene: TRBJ2-7; CDR3 DNA: TGTGCCAGCAGCGCACTAGCGGGGGGACCCTACGAGCAGTACTTC; CDR3 protein: CASSALAGGPYEQYF
D gene: NA; clone size: NA; V gene: TRBV5-5; CDR3 length: 16; J gene: TRBJ1-1; CDR3 DNA: TGTGCCAGCAGCTTGCTAGGACAACAACGGTACACTGAAGCTTTCTTT; CDR3 protein: CASSLLGQQRYTEAFF
D gene: NA; clone size: NA; V gene: TRBV4-1; CDR3 length: 15; J gene: TRBJ1-3; CDR3 DNA: TGCGCCAGCAGCCAAGAAGTAGGGAGTGGAAACACCATATATTTT; CDR3 protein: CASSQEVGSGNTIYF
D gene: NA; clone size: NA; V gene: TRBV7-3; CDR3 length: 13; J gene: TRBJ2-1; CDR3 DNA: TGTGCCAGCAGCTTAGGACAGAACCAAGAGCAGTTCTTC; CDR3 protein: CASSLGQNQEQFF
D gene: NA; clone size: NA; V gene: TRBV10-3; CDR3 length: 14; J gene: TRBJ1-1; CDR3 DNA: TGTGCCATCAGTGAAATGGGCATGGTCACTGAAGCTTTCTTT; CDR3 protein: CAISEMGMVTEAFF